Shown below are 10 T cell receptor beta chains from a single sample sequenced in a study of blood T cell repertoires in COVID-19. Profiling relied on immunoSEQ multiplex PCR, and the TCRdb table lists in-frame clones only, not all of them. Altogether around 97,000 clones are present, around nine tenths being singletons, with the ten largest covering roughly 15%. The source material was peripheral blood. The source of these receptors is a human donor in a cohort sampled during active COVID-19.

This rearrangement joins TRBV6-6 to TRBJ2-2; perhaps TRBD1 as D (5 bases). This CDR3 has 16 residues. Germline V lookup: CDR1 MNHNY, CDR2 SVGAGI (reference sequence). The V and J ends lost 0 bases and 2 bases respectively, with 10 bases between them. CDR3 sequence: CASSYSGHLNTGELFF. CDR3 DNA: TGTGCCAGCAGTTACTCCGGACACCTAAACACCGGGGAGCTGTTTTTT.

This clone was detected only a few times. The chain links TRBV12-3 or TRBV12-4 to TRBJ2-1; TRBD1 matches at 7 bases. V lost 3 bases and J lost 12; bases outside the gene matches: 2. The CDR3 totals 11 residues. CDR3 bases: TGTGCCAGCAGTTTCAACAGGGGGCAGTTCTTC. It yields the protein CASSFNRGQFF.

The CDR3 loop reads CASSFRSGGSYEQYF. In nucleotides, the CDR3 is TGTGCCAGCAGCTTCAGGAGCGGGGGGTCCTACGAGCAGTACTTC. V and J are TRBV7-9 and TRBJ2-7; TRBD2 matches at 9 bases. The CDR3 is made up of 15 amino acids. V lost 3 bases, J lost 1 base, and 4 bases stayed unmatched. Germline CDR1 and CDR2: SEHNR and FQNEAQ (reference sequence). Full variable domain (missing parts from reference TRBV7-9 and TRBJ2-7): DTGVSQNPRHKITKRGQNVTFRCDPISEHNRLYWYRQTLGQGPEFLTYFQNEAQLEKSRLLSDRFSAERPKGSFSTLEIQRTEQGDSAMYLCASSFRSGGSYEQYFGPGTRLTVT.

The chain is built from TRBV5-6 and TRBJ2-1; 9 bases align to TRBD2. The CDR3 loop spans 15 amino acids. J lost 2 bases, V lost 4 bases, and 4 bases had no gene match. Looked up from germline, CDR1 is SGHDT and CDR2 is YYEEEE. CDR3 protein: CASSSGLATYNEQFF. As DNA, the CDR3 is TGTGCCAGCAGCAGTGGACTAGCGACCTACAATGAGCAGTTCTTC. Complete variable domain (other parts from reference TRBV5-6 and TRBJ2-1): DAGVTQSPTHLIKTRGQQVTLRCSPKSGHDTVSWYQQALGQGPQFIFQYYEEEERQRGNFPDRFSGHQFPNYSSELNVNALLLGDSALYLCASSSGLATYNEQFFGPGTRLTVL.

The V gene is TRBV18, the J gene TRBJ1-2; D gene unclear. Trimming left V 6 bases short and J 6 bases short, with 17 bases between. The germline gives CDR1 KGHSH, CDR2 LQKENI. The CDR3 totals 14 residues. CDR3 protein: CASSPGKVVDGYTF. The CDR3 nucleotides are TGTGCCAGCTCCCCCGGTAAAGTCGTCGATGGCTACACCTTC.

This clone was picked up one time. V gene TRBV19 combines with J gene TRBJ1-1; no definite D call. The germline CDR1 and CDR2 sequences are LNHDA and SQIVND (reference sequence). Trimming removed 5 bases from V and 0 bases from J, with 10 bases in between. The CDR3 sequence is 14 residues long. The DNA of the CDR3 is TGTGCCAGTAGTTGGTCAGCGATGAACACTGAAGCTTTCTTT. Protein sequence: CASSWSAMNTEAFF.

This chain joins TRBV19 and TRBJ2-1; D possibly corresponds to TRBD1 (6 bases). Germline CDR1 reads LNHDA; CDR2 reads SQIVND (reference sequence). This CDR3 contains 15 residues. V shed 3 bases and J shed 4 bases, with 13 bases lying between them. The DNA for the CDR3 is TGTGCCAGTAGTATCCTACAGGGTAGATACAATGAGCAGTTCTTC. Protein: CASSILQGRYNEQFF.

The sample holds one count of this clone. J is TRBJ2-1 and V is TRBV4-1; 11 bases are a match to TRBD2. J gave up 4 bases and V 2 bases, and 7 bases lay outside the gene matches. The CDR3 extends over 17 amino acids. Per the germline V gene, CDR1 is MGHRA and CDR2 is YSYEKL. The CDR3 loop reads CASSQPDRLAGYNEQFF. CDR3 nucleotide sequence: TGCGCCAGCAGCCAACCAGATAGACTAGCGGGGTACAATGAGCAGTTCTTC.

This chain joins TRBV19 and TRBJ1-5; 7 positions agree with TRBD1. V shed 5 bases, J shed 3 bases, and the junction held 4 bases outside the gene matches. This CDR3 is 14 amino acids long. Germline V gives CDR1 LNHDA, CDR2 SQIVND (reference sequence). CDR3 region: CASSVDRVNQPQHF. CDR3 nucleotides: TGTGCCAGTAGTGTCGACAGGGTCAATCAGCCCCAGCATTTT.

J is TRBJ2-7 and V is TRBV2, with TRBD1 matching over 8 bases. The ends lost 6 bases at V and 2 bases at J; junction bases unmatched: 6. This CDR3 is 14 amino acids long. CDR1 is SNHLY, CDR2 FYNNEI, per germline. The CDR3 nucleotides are TGTGCCAGCAGAGAGGGACAGGTCACCTACGAGCAGTACTTC. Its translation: CASREGQVTYEQYF.